Below, one T cell receptor (beta chain) is given with its context. How the authors handled the data: Estimation of nucleated cell counts relied on the amplification of reference gene primers. The assay was immunoSEQ multiplex PCR, and TCRdb's table has in-frame clones only and misses some. Clone size and V and J calls were adopted from that table, with D and trimming inferred from the DNA. The repertoire includes almost 200,000 clones, 89% of them detected once, and roughly 8.1% sits in the top ten. Researchers sorted participants into cohorts using their self-reported clinical history. Recovery among Cohort 3 donors was established by two negative PCRs, clearance, or symptom resolution. The CDR3 sequence is 15 residues long. CDR1 is MGHRA, CDR2 YSYEKL, per germline. V lost 3 bases and J lost 0, with 12 bases in between. The data originate from a study of blood T cell repertoires in COVID-19. Study background: Sources were T cells, B-cell-depleted T cells, or PBMCs; the material itself was cDNA or gDNA.

The receptor's source is a woman between 18 and 29 years old who had recovered from COVID-19. This rearrangement joins TRBV4-1 to TRBJ2-7, with a weak D call TRBD2 (5 bases). Sequences were obtained from PBMCs or T cells enriched from blood (not recorded which). The CDR3: CASSHRTSSSYEQYF. The CDR3 DNA reads as TGCGCCAGCAGCCATAGGACTTCTAGCTCCTACGAGCAGTACTTC.